These 8 T cell receptor beta chains share one sample of origin, sequenced in a study of cytomegalovirus exposure and HLA in healthy donors. The primer mix had 60 Vbeta and 13 Jbeta primers. Some clones are missing from TCRdb's copy, which holds only in-frame ones; the method was immunoSEQ multiplex PCR. Among fewer than 110,000 clones listed, 65% to 80% were seen once. The source material was PBMCs. Every receptor here comes from a woman aged 40 to 50 in good health and CMV-seronegative.

CDR3 sequence: CASSPDSVSAGGQETQYF. CDR3 DNA sequence: TGTGCCAGCAGCCCCGACTCAGTATCGGCGGGGGGCCAAGAGACCCAGTACTTC. The chain uses TRBV7-3 and TRBJ2-5; 8 bases agree with TRBD2. Germline CDR1 is SGHTA and CDR2 is FQGTGA. The CDR3 contains 18 residues. V trimming: 5 bases; J trimming: 1 base; junction bases outside the gene matches: 15. Using reference TRBV7-3 and TRBJ2-5 for the parts outside the CDR3, the full variable domain is GAGVSQTPSNKVTEKGKYVELRCDPISGHTALYWYRQSLGQGPEFLIYFQGTGAADDSGLPNDRFFAVRPEGSVSTLKIQRTERGDSAVYLCASSPDSVSAGGQETQYFGPGTRLLVL.

This sequence joins TRBV7-8 and TRBJ1-2; 9 bases align to TRBD1. CDR3 length: 14 amino acids. Per germline, CDR1 SGHVS and CDR2 FQNEAQ. Trimming at V came to 5 bases and at J to 8 bases, leaving 9 bases not matched to a gene. The CDR3 is CASSRSGTGHGYTF. The CDR3 DNA follows: TGTGCCAGCAGCCGATCCGGGACAGGGCACGGCTACACCTTC. The full variable domain, in which reference TRBV7-8 and TRBJ1-2 provide the parts outside the CDR3, is GAGVSQSPRYKVAKRGQDVALRCDPISGHVSLFWYQQALGQGPEFLTYFQNEAQLDKSGLPSDRFFAERPEGSVSTLKIQRTQQEDSAVYLCASSRSGTGHGYTFGSGTRLTVV.

The CDR3: CASSLGGYENEKLFF. The CDR3 coding sequence is TGTGCCAGCAGCTTAGGTGGTTACGAGAATGAAAAACTGTTTTTT. The chain links TRBV7-2 to TRBJ1-4; D gene uncertain. Deletions cut 1 base from V and 5 bases from J, with 11 bases between. The CDR3 consists of 15 residues. The germline gives CDR1 SGHTA, CDR2 FQGNSA.

The chain links TRBV11-2 to TRBJ1-4; TRBD1 agrees at 9 bases. The CDR3 spans 14 residues. Trimming cost V 4 bases and J 6 bases; bases outside gene matches: 3. Germline V gene sequence: CDR1 SGHAT, CDR2 FQNNGV. The DNA for the CDR3 is TGTGCCAGCAGCTGGTGGACAGGGGATGAAAAACTGTTTTTT. As protein: CASSWWTGDEKLFF.

On this clone itself: Given a much more abundant clone one base away, this may be a read error. The rearrangement joins TRBV7-5 to TRBJ1-2; TRBD1 is taken as the D call from the table, unchecked against the DNA. TRBV7-5 is assigned pseudogene status. The CDR3 runs 12 residues. DNA of the CDR3: TGTGCCAGCAGTGACAGGGTCGATGGCTACACCTTC. It yields the protein CASSDRVDGYTF.

The V gene is TRBV4-1, the J gene TRBJ2-1; the match to TRBD2 covers 13 bases. The ends lost 3 bases at V and 5 bases at J; junction bases unmatched: 4. The CDR3 sequence is 16 residues long. The V gene's germline CDR1 is MGHRA and CDR2 YSYEKL. CDR3 loop: CASSQGTSGVHNEQFF. CDR3 nucleotides: TGCGCCAGCAGCCAGGGGACTAGCGGGGTCCACAATGAGCAGTTCTTC.

A remark on this clone: Different DNA sequences within this sample yield the same CDR3. This chain links TRBV19 with TRBJ2-7; D possibly corresponds to TRBD1 (5 bases). The CDR3 has 14 residues. The ends were cut back, 1 base at V and 0 bases at J, with 7 bases in the middle. Germline CDR1 reads LNHDA; CDR2 reads SQIVND (reference sequence). The CDR3 region is CASSIAQGSYEQYF. The CDR3 bases are TGTGCCAGTAGTATAGCTCAGGGCTCCTACGAGCAGTACTTC.

Concerning this clone itself: Other DNA sequences from this sample encode an identical CDR3 as well. The J gene is TRBJ1-5, the V gene TRBV6-6; D not certain. Germline loops: CDR1 MNHNY, CDR2 SVGAGI (reference sequence). The CDR3 spans 13 residues. V was trimmed by 2 bases and J by 2 bases, leaving 4 bases between them. CDR3 sequence: CASSYPGNQPQHF. CDR3 bases: TGTGCCAGCAGTTACCCAGGCAATCAGCCCCAGCATTTT.